This TCR beta chain stems from a study of blood T cell repertoires in COVID-19. Study in general: The United States, Italy and Spain were the sources of the acute and convalescent COVID-19 samples. T cells, B-cell-depleted T cells, or PBMCs supplied cDNA or gDNA.

V was trimmed by 2 bases and J by 5 bases, leaving 16 bases between them. Germline V gene lookup returns CDR1 GTSNPN and CDR2 SVGIG (reference sequence). This CDR3 has 15 amino acids. Authors' methods: Amplification with reference gene primers provided the estimates of nucleated cell counts. Assay used: immunoSEQ multiplex PCR; TCRdb lists only in-frame clones, some missing. V and J calls and clone size are as listed in that table; D and trimming were resolved from the DNA. The table lists roughly 150,000 clones, 83% of them singletons. This chain links TRBV30 with TRBJ1-5; a possible D gene is TRBD1 (5 bases). Sequencing was done on a sample of peripheral blood. This receptor was taken from a woman of 80 years or more with acute or convalescent COVID-19. CDR3 bases: TGTGCCTGGAGTAGGGGCAGTGCCCGGCATCAGCCCCAGCATTTT. This codes for CAWSRGSARHQPQHF.